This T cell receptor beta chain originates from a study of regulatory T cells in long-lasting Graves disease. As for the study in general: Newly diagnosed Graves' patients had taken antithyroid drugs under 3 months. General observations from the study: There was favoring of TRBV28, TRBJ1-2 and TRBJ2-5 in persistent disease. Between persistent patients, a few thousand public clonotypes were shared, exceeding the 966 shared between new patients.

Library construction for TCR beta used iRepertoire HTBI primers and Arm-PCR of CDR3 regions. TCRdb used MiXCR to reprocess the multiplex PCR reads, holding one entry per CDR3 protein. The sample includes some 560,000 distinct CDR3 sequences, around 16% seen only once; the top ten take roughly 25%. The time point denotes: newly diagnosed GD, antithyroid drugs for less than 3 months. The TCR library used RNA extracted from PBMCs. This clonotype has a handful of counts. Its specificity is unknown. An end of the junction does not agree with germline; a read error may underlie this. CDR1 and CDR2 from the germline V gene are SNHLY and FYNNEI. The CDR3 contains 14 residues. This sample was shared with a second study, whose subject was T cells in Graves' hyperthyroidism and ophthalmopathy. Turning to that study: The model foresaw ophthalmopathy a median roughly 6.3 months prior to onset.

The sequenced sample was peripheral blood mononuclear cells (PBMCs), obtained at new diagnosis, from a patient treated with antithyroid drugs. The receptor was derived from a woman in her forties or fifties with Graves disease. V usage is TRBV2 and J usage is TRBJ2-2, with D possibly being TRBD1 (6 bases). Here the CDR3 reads CARRGNSNTGELFF. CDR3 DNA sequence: TGTGCCCGCAGGGGAAATTCGAACACCGGGGAGCTGTTTTTT. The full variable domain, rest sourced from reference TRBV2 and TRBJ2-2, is EPEVTQTPSHQVTQMGQEVILRCVPISNHLYFYWYRQILGQKVEFLVSFYNNEISEKSEIFDDQFSVERPDGSNFTLKIRSTKLEDSAMYFCARRGNSNTGELFFGEGSRLTVL.